This T cell receptor beta chain appears in the sequencing data of a study of blood T cell repertoires in COVID-19. Study-wide context: Specimens from acute and convalescent COVID-19 originated in the United States, Italy and Spain.

Method: immunoSEQ multiplex PCR; TCRdb's copy keeps in-frame clones and lacks some. Of 210,000 or so clones detected, over 75% appear once; the ten largest clones hold 5% to 7.5%. The source material was peripheral blood. The origin of this receptor is a woman between 35 and 50 years old who had recovered from COVID-19.

The DNA for the CDR3 is TGTGCCAGCAGCCCCTCCGTGGGCTTAACTCGTGGAAACACCATATATTTT. This gives the protein CASSPSVGLTRGNTIYF. The gene calls are TRBV28 and TRBJ1-3; D gene uncertain. V was cut by 6 bases and J by 3 bases, with 21 bases left in between. Per the germline V gene, CDR1 is MDHEN and CDR2 is SYDVKM. This CDR3 is 17 amino acids long.